The clone carrying this T cell receptor (beta chain) was recorded at least ten times. One entry per CDR3 protein, called by TCRdb with MiXCR from the 5' RACE reads. Among a few hundred thousand distinct CDR3 sequences listed, 10% were seen once. The entry originates in a study of identical twins. From germline, CDR1 is SQVTM and CDR2 ANQGSEA. Unmatched junction bases numbered 6, after V lost 8 bases and J lost 0 bases. There are 13 residues in the CDR3. Sequencing used memory T cells sorted from blood. The chain links TRBV29-1 to TRBJ1-1, with 7 bases aligning to TRBD1. The sequence came from a man in his forties or fifties in good health. This chain's CDR3 is CSIRDRLNTEAFF. The CDR3 DNA is TGCAGCATCAGGGACAGACTGAACACTGAAGCTTTCTTT.